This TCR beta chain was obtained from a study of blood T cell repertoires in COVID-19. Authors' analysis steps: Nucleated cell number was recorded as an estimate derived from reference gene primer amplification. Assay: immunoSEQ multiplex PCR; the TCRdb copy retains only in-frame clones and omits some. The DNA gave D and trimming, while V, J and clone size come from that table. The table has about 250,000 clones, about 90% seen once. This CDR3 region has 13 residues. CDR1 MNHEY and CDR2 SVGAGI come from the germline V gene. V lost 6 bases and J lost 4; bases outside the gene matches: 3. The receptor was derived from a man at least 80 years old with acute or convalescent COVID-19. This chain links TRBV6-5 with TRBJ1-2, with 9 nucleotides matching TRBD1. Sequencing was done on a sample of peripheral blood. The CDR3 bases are TGTGCCAGCAGCACAGGGGGCGGCTATGGCTACACCTTC. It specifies CASSTGGGYGYTF.